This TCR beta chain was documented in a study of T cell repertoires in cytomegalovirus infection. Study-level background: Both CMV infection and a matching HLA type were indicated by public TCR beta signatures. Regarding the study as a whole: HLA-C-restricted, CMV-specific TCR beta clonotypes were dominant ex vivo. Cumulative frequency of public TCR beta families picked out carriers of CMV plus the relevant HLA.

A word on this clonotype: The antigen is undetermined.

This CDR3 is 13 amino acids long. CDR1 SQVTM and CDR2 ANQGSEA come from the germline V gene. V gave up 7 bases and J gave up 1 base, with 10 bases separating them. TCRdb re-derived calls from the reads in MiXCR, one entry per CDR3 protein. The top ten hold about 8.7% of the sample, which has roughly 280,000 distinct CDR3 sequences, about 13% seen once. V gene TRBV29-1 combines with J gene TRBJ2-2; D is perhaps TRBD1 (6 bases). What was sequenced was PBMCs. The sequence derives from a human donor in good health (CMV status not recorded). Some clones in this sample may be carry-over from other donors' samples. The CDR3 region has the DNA TGCAGCGGCCGGGACATGAACACCGGGGAGCTGTTTTTT. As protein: CSGRDMNTGELFF.